This T cell receptor beta chain was documented in a study of Graves' ophthalmopathy and Graves' hyperthyroidism. Regarding the study as a whole: A 13-signature model separated ophthalmopathy from stable hyperthyroidism, reaching about 91% sensitivity and around 81% specificity cross-validated. Most clonotypes expanded in thyroid above 0.001 frequency were present in blood too.

RNA served as the template for amplifying TCR beta CDR3 regions. HTBI-primed RT-PCR formed the first round, and a multiplex PCR formed the second. One entry per CDR3 protein, called by TCRdb with MiXCR from the multiplex PCR reads. The table records approximately 1.2 million distinct CDR3 sequences, about 35% of them present only once. The table lists this clonotype with a few counts. Its antigen remains unknown. The germline V and J ends were trimmed by 8 bases and 3 bases, with 14 bases remaining between them. Germline assignment: CDR1 SGHDN and CDR2 FVKESK. The CDR3 spans 13 residues. Enrollment excluded any patients with other autoimmune diseases, uncontrolled infections, pregnancy or lactation. Clinical symptoms, serum thyroxine, TRAb, thyroid ultrasound and orbital computed tomography formed the basis of diagnosis.

This chain links TRBV14 with TRBJ2-7; TRBD2 is a possible D gene (6 bases). The sequencing sample was made of peripheral blood or thyroid tissue (not recorded which). This TCR was sampled from an adult man with Graves' hyperthyroidism. This CDR3 is CASSGGNLYEQYF. The CDR3 DNA is TGTGCCAGCTCCGGCGGGAATCTCTACGAGCAGTACTTC.